A single T cell receptor beta chain is shown here with its context. The record originates from a study of cytomegalovirus exposure and HLA in healthy donors. In the PCR, 60 Vbeta and 13 Jbeta primers were used. Assay used: immunoSEQ multiplex PCR; TCRdb lists only in-frame clones, some missing. The repertoire consists of about 270,000 clones, with around 65% occurring once and the leading ten covering under 2.5%. This CDR3 has 17 amino acids. The germline V gene encodes CDR1 SGHNT and CDR2 YENEEA. The V end lost 5 bases, the J end lost 3 bases, and 19 bases lay between the germline ends. Sequencing was done on a sample of PBMCs. The rearrangement links TRBV11-3 to TRBJ2-2, with TRBD2 as a possible D gene (7 bases). The sequence came from a female donor in good health and CMV-seronegative. CDR3 coding DNA: TGTGCCAGCAGCCCCGGACTAGAAGGGGGTTACACCGGGGAGCTGTTTTTT. Its protein is CASSPGLEGGYTGELFF.